This is a list of T cell receptor beta chains from one sample in a study of graft-versus-host responses after intestinal transplantation. Sequenced by immunoSEQ multiplex PCR; TCRdb stores in-frame clones only, minus some. The repertoire has about 45,000 clones, 91% of them found once; the top ten carry roughly 4.5%. The source was PBMCs, collected 524 days after transplant. All receptors come from a human patient who received an intestinal transplant, so some T cells may come from the graft donor. Both conserved end residues are trimmed from each CDR3. Each record gives: V gene, J gene, CDR3 protein.

TRBV7-9,TRBJ2-2,ASRDSNTGELF
TRBV5-8,TRBJ1-5,ASSAGPFRQPQH
TRBV7-9,TRBJ1-1,ASRWGSEAF
TRBV19,TRBJ2-2,ASSIDRAGELF
TRBV4-1,TRBJ2-1,ASSQEGGGDEQF
TRBV28,TRBJ1-1,ASRGNTEAF
TRBV7-2,TRBJ2-3,ASSRTSGNADTQY
TRBV28,TRBJ1-4,ASSLSPGTGDEKLF
TRBV28,TRBJ2-5,ASSAPGQETQY
TRBV5-1,TRBJ2-7,ASSLGGGSYEQY
TRBV11-3,TRBJ1-1,ASSPGGVRAF
TRBV5-4,TRBJ1-4,ASSLGGKDEKLF
TRBV7-3,TRBJ2-1,ASNEAGGNEQF
TRBV9,TRBJ2-5,ASSVTGGPRETQY
TRBV28,TRBJ1-1,ASRPTGTPNTEAF
TRBV7-9,TRBJ1-2,ASSLVGRNNYGYT